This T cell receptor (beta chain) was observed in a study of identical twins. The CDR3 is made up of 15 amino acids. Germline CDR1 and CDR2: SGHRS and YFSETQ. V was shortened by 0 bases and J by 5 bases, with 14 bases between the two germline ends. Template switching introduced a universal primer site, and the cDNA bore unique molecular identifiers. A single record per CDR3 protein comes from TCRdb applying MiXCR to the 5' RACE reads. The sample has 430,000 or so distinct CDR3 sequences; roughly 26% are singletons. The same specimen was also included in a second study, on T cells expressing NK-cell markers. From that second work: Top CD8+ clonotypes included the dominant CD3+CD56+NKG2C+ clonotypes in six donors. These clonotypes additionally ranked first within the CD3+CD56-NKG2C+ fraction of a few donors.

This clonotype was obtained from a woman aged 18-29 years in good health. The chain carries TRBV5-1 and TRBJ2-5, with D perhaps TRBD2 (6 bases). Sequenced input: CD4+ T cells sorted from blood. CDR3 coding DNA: TGCGCCAGCAGCTTGGCCGGGGGAGGTGGCGAGACCCAGTACTTC. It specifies CASSLAGGGGETQYF.